This T cell receptor beta chain was captured by sequencing in a study of T cells after yellow fever vaccination. Whole-study findings and limits: At around 95% for CD4 and almost 90% for CD8, most primary-vaccination clones showed up again after the booster. The secondary response was weaker, and its peak arrived faster, on day 5 versus 15.

This clonotype was observed at least ten times. Its antigen is unidentified. The 5'RACE template-switching step produced TCR cDNA and added a universal primer site and UMIs. Using its own MiXCR run on the 5' RACE reads, TCRdb lists one record per CDR3 protein. Of a few hundred thousand distinct CDR3 sequences listed, under 15% are singletons. The CDR3 loop spans 13 amino acids. J gave up 5 bases and V 5 bases, and 2 bases lay outside the gene matches. The TCR was taken from a man aged 18 to 30 who received the YFV17D yellow fever vaccine. The chain carries TRBV12-3 or TRBV12-4 and TRBJ2-3; 9 bases align to TRBD2. The sample here was CD4+ T cells sorted from PBMCs, taken 15 days after the yellow fever booster vaccination. The CDR3 loop reads CASSASGVDTQYF. In DNA, the CDR3 is TGTGCCAGCAGTGCTAGCGGGGTAGATACGCAGTATTTT.